The T cell receptor (beta chain) under discussion was sequenced for a study of immune heterogeneity within non-small cell lung tumors (dated by TCRdb to 2017 to 2018). Study-level background: By histology, the tumors were a few squamous cell carcinomas, 10 non-squamous carcinomas and 1 tumor not otherwise specified. For mutant peptides 8 to 11 amino acids long, netMHCpan-3.0 predicted neoantigen binding to the HLA alleles of each patient. The study combined whole-exome sequencing, RNA-seq and TCR beta repertoire sequencing of multiple spatially distinct regions from each NSCLC tumor to examine intratumoral immune heterogeneity. TCR repertoire analysis included 57 tumor loci from about 15 patients, whereas transcriptome data included only about 43 loci from roughly twelve patients.

Findings and caveats that apply to the study as a whole: Within a patient, identical dominant CDR3B clonotypes were found to recur across loci, yet unique high-frequency clones were also harbored in different tumor locations. High-frequency TCR beta clonotypes were largely distinct between individual patients. Local T-cell repertoire clonality showed a statistically significant but moderate positive correlation with local tumor mutational burden (R around 0.34).

The cysteine opens and the phenylalanine closes a CDR3 of 14 amino acids. Only CDR3 DNA is held: 42 bases, read in frame from base 1. Sequences SGHNT (CDR1) and YYREEE (CDR2) are obtained from the germline V gene (reference sequence). The TCR beta CDR3 region was amplified with a multiplex PCR system whose first round of approximately 11 cycles used 32 V-gene forward primers and 13 J-gene reverse primers. A QIAGEN Multiplex PCR Kit was used for first-round PCR, and the primer sequences were filed in Chinese patent CN105087789A. In a second PCR round, Illumina universal primers were added with the Phusion High-Fidelity PCR Kit. Sequencing of the TCR libraries was done on the Illumina HiSeq X Ten platform in paired-end mode with a 151 bp read length. The original methods were these. Reads lacking multiplex PCR primers were removed with Cutadapt, read pairs were merged with PEAR, and CDR3 regions were called with MiXCR default settings. Shannon entropy measured repertoire diversity, while clonality was calculated as one minus the Shannon entropy divided by the ln of the count of productive unique sequences. Dominant or high-frequency T-cell clones were defined as clonotypes at frequencies of at least 0.5%. The raw public data were reprocessed by TCRdb itself: fastp quality trimming at Q25, MiXCR clonotype calling, in-frame beta chains only. Merged by CDR3 protein, the rows form single entries marked with the most common genes and DNA. TCRdb, not the original authors, processed these V and J calls. The sample yields 4,000 to 5,500 distinct CDR3 sequences; around 24% were counted once. Around 10% of the sample goes to the ten largest clones.

Note on this clonotype: Its recognized antigen is unknown. Possible read error: a much larger clone is one base away.

The TCR template was genomic DNA extracted from bulk tumor tissue, and 450 to 750 ng of gDNA was amplified for each sample. During surgery, multiple biopsies were taken from each primary tumor and placed as far apart as possible within the tumor mass. The study cohort was described as untreated, and patients were newly diagnosed NSCLC cases undergoing curative surgery. The samples came from under 19 patients with newly diagnosed non-small cell lung cancer who were having surgery intended to be curative. Two independent pathologists examined the resected tumor masses. Only high-quality DNA and RNA samples were carried forward to sequencing.

The TCR comes from a man aged 50-60 years with non-small cell lung cancer. Sequencing input: lung tumor tissue. The rearrangement joined TRBV5-4 to TRBJ2-7, with the identity of the D gene unclear. The DNA sequence reads TGTGCCAGAAGCTCCAACCCTAGCTCCTACGAGCAGTACTTC. The resulting protein is CARSSNPSSYEQYF.